This T cell receptor (beta chain) appears in the sequencing data of a study of early T cells in non-severe SARS-CoV-2 infection. Study context: Unpaired chains resulted from sequencing bulk RNA of unsorted whole blood.

With regard to this clonotype: Its matching antigen is unknown.

Unique molecular identifiers were attached to individual cDNA molecules. TCRdb called the 5' RACE reads again in MiXCR, with one record for every CDR3 protein. Among 20,000 to 30,000 distinct CDR3 sequences, about 4.5% were seen once, and the ten largest hold around a sixth. Germline V gene lookup returns CDR1 LGHDT and CDR2 YNNKEL (reference sequence). The CDR3 spans 12 residues. Trimming cost V 3 bases and J 2 bases, with 5 bases left between them. Study-level findings and limits: Matching results from VDJdb favored anti-spike CD8 responses, leaving private and CD4 specificities undetected.

V is TRBV3-1 and J is TRBJ2-7; unclear D gene. The TCR comes from an adult who was a healthcare worker with PCR-confirmed SARS-CoV-2 infection or an uninfected control (not recorded which). Sequencing was performed on whole blood. The CDR3 DNA reads as TGTGCCAGCAGCCAGAGAACCTACGAGCAGTACTTC. As protein: CASSQRTYEQYF.